This entry lists 6 T cell receptor beta chains sequenced from one sample in a study of T cell responses to AZD1222 COVID-19 vaccine. Generated by immunoSEQ multiplex PCR, the TCRdb table keeps only in-frame clones and is missing some. The sample has about 110,000 clones; about 86% are singletons. The sequences come from peripheral blood, collected on day 0 of AZD1222 vaccination. The source is an adult in good health.

The rearrangement links TRBV27 to TRBJ2-7, with 10 positions matching TRBD1. The junction had 4 bases not matched to a gene; V was cut back by 8 bases and J by 0 bases. This CDR3 comprises 14 residues. The germline V gene encodes CDR1 MNHEY and CDR2 SMNVEV (reference sequence). CDR3 loop: CASGDRGGSYEQYF. CDR3 DNA: TGTGCCAGCGGGGACAGGGGCGGCTCCTACGAGCAGTACTTC.

The chain uses TRBV6-5 and TRBJ2-2, with D unresolved. The CDR3 covers 13 residues. CDR1 and CDR2 from the germline V gene are MNHEY and SVGAGI. V was pared by 11 bases and J by 9 bases, with 19 bases between. The DNA for the CDR3 is TGTGCCTGTGCAGAGCCGGTCGCGAGGGAGCTGTTTTTT. It codes for CACAEPVARELFF.

This sequence joins TRBV5-1 and TRBJ2-5; perhaps TRBD2 as D (6 bases). The V and J ends lost 1 base and 4 bases respectively, with 11 bases between them. Germline values: CDR1 SGHRS, CDR2 YFSETQ. This CDR3 contains 14 residues. The CDR3 is CASSLFRRGETQYF. The DNA for the CDR3 is TGCGCCAGCAGCTTGTTCCGGAGGGGAGAGACCCAGTACTTC.

The chain uses TRBV3-1 (or the pseudogene TRBV3-2) and TRBJ1-6, with D unclear. The CDR3 consists of 14 residues. Germline V gene sequence: CDR1 LGHDT, CDR2 YNNKEL (reference sequence). Trimming cost V 1 base and J 7 bases, with 8 bases left between them. CDR3 in DNA: TGTGCCAGCAGCCAAGTCCAGGACAATTCACCCCTCCACTTT. It translates to CASSQVQDNSPLHF.

The genes are TRBV19 and TRBJ1-6; no reliable D call. The CDR3 has 17 residues. Trimming stripped 4 bases from V and 6 bases from J, with 19 bases between. Germline V gene sequence: CDR1 LNHDA, CDR2 SQIVND (reference sequence). In DNA, the CDR3 is TGTGCCAGTAGTACCCGGGCCAACTATTTCAGTAATTCACCCCTCCACTTT. As protein: CASSTRANYFSNSPLHF.

The chain employs TRBV4-3 and TRBJ2-5, with D possibly TRBD1 on 5 matching bases. Germline V CDR1 and CDR2: LGHNA, YSLEER. The CDR3 consists of 14 residues. Trimming took off 0 bases at V and 4 bases at J, with 9 bases between the two ends. The CDR3 here is CASSQDRRVETQYF. The CDR3 nucleotides are TGCGCCAGCAGCCAAGATCGCAGGGTAGAGACCCAGTACTTC.